This T cell receptor (beta chain) appears in the sequencing data of a study of T cell repertoires in cytomegalovirus infection. Study summary: It was the public TCR beta signatures that indicated both CMV infection and matching HLA type.

With regard to this clonotype: Its antigen is undetermined.

CDR3 length equals 15 residues. Per the germline V gene, CDR1 is SGHTA and CDR2 is FQGNSA. V was pared by 3 bases and J by 1 base, with 12 bases between. A single record per CDR3 protein comes from TCRdb applying MiXCR to the reads. In the table there are 650,000 to 850,000 distinct CDR3 sequences, 29% of which are singletons. Sequences were derived from cultured CD8+ T cells from PBMCs, sampled from culture after CMV antigen stimulation. The sequence derives from a human donor in good health (CMV status not recorded). Some clones in this sample may be carry-over from other donors' samples. V gene TRBV7-2 combines with J gene TRBJ2-5, with D perhaps given as TRBD1 or TRBD2 (5 bases each). The CDR3 region is CASSFAEGFQETQYF. The CDR3 DNA sequence: TGTGCCAGCAGCTTCGCAGAGGGGTTCCAAGAGACCCAGTACTTC.